One and the same sample provided the 17 T cell receptor beta chains below, sequenced in a study of beta chain features in type 1 diabetes (dated by TCRdb to the late 2010s). The library was generated by the immunoSEQ multiplex PCR assay. The High Capacity cDNA Reverse Transcription Kit was used to reverse transcribe all of the isolated RNA, meaning that expressed TCRB transcripts were what got sequenced. The table comes from immuneACCESS by way of TCRdb, which keeps in-frame sequences with V and J called. Part of the clones is missing from these tables; in studies checked, under half for an unresolved V gene and the rest for unknown reasons. The sample includes 250,000 to 350,000 clones, with over 11% observed a single time. Of the sample, roughly 0.018% falls within the top ten clones. These receptors lack a known antigen. On the study overall, not on this receptor specifically: In all four CD4+ subsets, TCRB CDR3 length was moderately but significantly shorter in type 1 diabetes patients.

The sample taken for sequencing was naive CD4+ T cells from blood. Reading the label with the study, this specimen's cell subset or site is: true naive CD4+ T cells. Receptor source: a man under 40 with type 1 diabetes.

This clone was seen a few times. The chain links TRBV7-9 to TRBJ1-4, with TRBD1 matching 7 bases. In germline, CDR1 is SEHNR, CDR2 FQNEAQ (reference sequence). V was clipped by 4 bases and J by 3 bases; unmatched bases: 5. The length of the CDR3 is 15 residues. The CDR3 reads CASSYWDSPNEKLFF. The CDR3 bases are TGTGCCAGCAGCTACTGGGACAGTCCTAATGAAAAACTGTTTTTT. Looking up the rest from reference TRBV7-9 and TRBJ1-4 gives the full variable domain: DTGVSQNPRHKITKRGQNVTFRCDPISEHNRLYWYRQTLGQGPEFLTYFQNEAQLEKSRLLSDRFSAERPKGSFSTLEIQRTEQGDSAMYLCASSYWDSPNEKLFFGSGTQLSVL.

The chain has TRBV7-2 and TRBJ2-5; 7 bases map to TRBD2. Germline CDR1 is SGHTA and CDR2 is FQGNSA. The CDR3 has 15 residues. V lost 2 bases to trimming and J lost 5 bases; unmatched junction nucleotides: 8. For the CDR3, the DNA is TGTGCCAGCAGCTTAACCGGGACTATCCAGGAGACCCAGTACTTC. This encodes CASSLTGTIQETQYF.

This clone has only a few counts. V usage is TRBV10-3 and J usage is TRBJ2-5; 7 positions agree with TRBD2. Losses at the gene ends were 6 bases for V and 3 bases for J; bases not matched to a gene: 7. Per the germline V gene, CDR1 is ENHRY and CDR2 is SYGVKD. The length of the CDR3 is 14 residues. Here the CDR3 DNA reads TGTGCCATCAGCCCCCGGGCGGGAGAAGAGACCCAGTACTTC. Its protein is CAISPRAGEETQYF.

This clone was seen a few times. V is TRBV18 and J is TRBJ2-7; 7 bases line up with TRBD1. Trimming at V came to 3 bases and at J to 6 bases, leaving 8 bases not matched to a gene. There are 14 residues in the CDR3. Germline V gene sequence: CDR1 KGHSH, CDR2 LQKENI. The CDR3, as DNA: TGTGCCAGCTCACCTCCAGTCTCAGGGGGCGAGCAGTACTTC. Encoded protein: CASSPPVSGGEQYF.

This clone was found a few times. The chain has TRBV23-1 and TRBJ2-7; TRBD1 matches 8 bases. TRBV23-1 is an open reading frame whose function is uncertain. Trimming cost V 8 bases and J 3 bases; bases outside gene matches: 9. This CDR3 region has 14 residues. Written as DNA, the CDR3 is TGCGCCAGCGGGGACAGGCTTCCCGTCTACGAGCAGTACTTC. This gives the protein CASGDRLPVYEQYF.

V is TRBV25-1 and J is TRBJ2-3; no clear D. Germline CDR1 MGHDK, CDR2 SYGVNS. The CDR3 is 13 residues long. The V end was cut by 7 bases, the J end by 3 bases, with 11 bases between. The DNA for the CDR3 is TGTGCCAGCACTCAGCGCGCGACAGATACGCAGTATTTT. Protein sequence: CASTQRATDTQYF.

This clone has more than one count but fewer than ten. The V call is TRBV7-3, the J call TRBJ2-2, with TRBD2 identical over 9 bases. The J segment lost 5 bases and the V segment lost 2 bases, leaving 6 bases of the junction unmatched. Germline CDR1 reads SGHTA; CDR2 reads FQGTGA. The CDR3 sequence is 16 residues long. The CDR3 sequence: CASSLGSGSETGELFF. The CDR3 DNA follows: TGTGCCAGCAGCTTAGGTAGCGGGAGTGAAACCGGGGAGCTGTTTTTT.

The rearrangement uses TRBV14 and TRBJ1-5; D call uncertain. V was pared by 1 base and J by 5 bases, with 12 bases between. The germline V gene has CDR1 SGHDN and CDR2 FVKESK. The CDR3 spans 15 residues. Written as DNA, the CDR3 is TGTGCCAGCAGCCAAGGTGGCCCACGGGATCAGCCCCAGCATTTT. Its protein product is CASSQGGPRDQPQHF.

This clone was picked up a small number of times. The V gene is TRBV2, the J gene TRBJ2-3, with TRBD2 matching over 9 bases. The CDR3 runs to 16 residues. Germline V gene lookup returns CDR1 SNHLY and CDR2 FYNNEI. Unmatched junction bases numbered 9, after V lost 3 bases and J lost 5 bases. The CDR3 loop reads CASSDSPGLARDTQYF. The CDR3 DNA is TGTGCCAGCAGTGACTCTCCGGGACTAGCAAGAGATACGCAGTATTTT.

The chain recombines TRBV28 with TRBJ2-3, with 11 bases aligning to TRBD2. The CDR3 length is 15 residues. V gave up 8 bases and J gave up 5 bases; unmatched junction bases: 9. Germline V lookup: CDR1 MDHEN, CDR2 SYDVKM. The CDR3 region is CASGDSGRGEDTQYF. The CDR3 DNA reads as TGTGCCAGCGGAGATAGCGGGAGGGGGGAAGATACGCAGTATTTT.

In its sample, this clone was seen a few times. The CDR3 nucleotides are TGTGCCAGCAGACAGTCACTAGCGTACACCAAAAACATTCAGTACTTC. It specifies CASRQSLAYTKNIQYF. The chain recombines TRBV11-2 with TRBJ2-4, with 7 bases lining up with TRBD2. CDR3 length: 16 residues. Germline CDR1 and CDR2: SGHAT and FQNNGV. Germline trimming cut 6 bases from V and 2 bases from J; bases unmatched to any gene: 10.

The chain employs TRBV15 and TRBJ2-4; TRBD2 aligns across 7 bases. The CDR3 loop spans 16 amino acids. Germline loops: CDR1 LNHNV, CDR2 YYDKDF (reference sequence). Losses at the gene ends were 4 bases for V and 0 bases for J; bases not matched to a gene: 6. CDR3: CATSTTSKLAKNIQYF. CDR3 coding DNA: TGTGCCACCAGCACGACTAGCAAGTTAGCCAAAAACATTCAGTACTTC. Complete variable domain (other parts from reference TRBV15 and TRBJ2-4): DAMVIQNPRYQVTQFGKPVTLSCSQTLNHNVMYWYQQKSSQAPKLLFHYYDKDFNNEADTPDNFQSRRPNTSFCFLDIRSPGLGDTAMYLCATSTTSKLAKNIQYFGAGTRLSVL.

This chain uses TRBV14 with TRBJ2-4, with D possibly being TRBD2 (6 bases). CDR3 length equals 15 residues. CDR1 SGHDN and CDR2 FVKESK come from the germline V gene. The ends were cut back, 2 bases at V and 3 bases at J, with 11 bases in the middle. The DNA for the CDR3 is TGTGCCAGCAGCCAAAGTCGGGAGTACAAAAACATTCAGTACTTC. Translation: CASSQSREYKNIQYF.

The rearrangement uses TRBV27 and TRBJ2-1; 10 positions match TRBD1. The J segment lost 8 bases and the V segment lost 6 bases, leaving 13 bases of the junction unmatched. CDR1 is MNHEY and CDR2 is SMNVEV in the germline V gene (reference sequence). The CDR3 has 16 amino acids. The CDR3 DNA reads TGTGCCAGCAGAGACCCAGGACAGGGGGTTCGGGATGAGCAGTTCTTC. Encoded protein: CASRDPGQGVRDEQFF.

There are a few counts of this clone. J is TRBJ2-1 and V is TRBV7-2, with 10 nucleotides matching TRBD2. With V trimmed by 3 bases and J by 7 bases, 9 bases remained unmatched. The CDR3 contains 16 residues. The germline CDR1 and CDR2 sequences are SGHTA and FQGNSA. The CDR3 sequence is CASSFITSGKGNEQFF. As DNA, the CDR3 is TGTGCCAGCAGCTTTATCACTAGCGGGAAGGGGAATGAGCAGTTCTTC.

The rearrangement joins TRBV7-9 to TRBJ2-3; the D is unclear. Germline V lookup: CDR1 SEHNR, CDR2 FQNEAQ (reference sequence). Trimming took off 0 bases at V and 6 bases at J, with 13 bases between the two ends. This CDR3 comprises 15 residues. DNA of the CDR3: TGTGCCAGCAGCTTAGCTGATTGGAGAATCGATACGCAGTATTTT. Protein sequence: CASSLADWRIDTQYF.

This clone has just a few counts. The V gene is TRBV20-1, the J gene TRBJ1-2; D is uncertain. V was shortened by 5 bases and J by 8 bases, with 9 bases between the two germline ends. Looked up from germline, CDR1 is DFQATT and CDR2 is SNEGSKA (reference sequence). The CDR3 is made up of 10 amino acids. The CDR3 DNA reads TGCAGTGCTCCGTATGAGGGCTACACCTTC. The encoded protein is CSAPYEGYTF.